A single sample gave rise to the 17 T cell receptor beta chains below, sequenced in a study of T cells in Graves' hyperthyroidism and ophthalmopathy. TCR beta CDR3 region amplification was performed from RNA transcripts. First-round RT-PCR targeting the TCR CDR3 was performed with the HTBI primer set. TCRdb independently ran MiXCR on the multiplex PCR reads; one entry per CDR3 protein. The sample comprises about 420,000 distinct CDR3 sequences, about 15% of which are singletons, and roughly 13% rests with the top ten. Sequences were obtained from blood. These receptor sequences come from a woman aged 18-29 years with Graves' hyperthyroidism.

Ten or more counts support this clonotype. The V and J genes are TRBV5-5 and TRBJ1-4; perhaps TRBD1 as D (6 bases). Deletions cut 3 bases from V and 5 bases from J, with 14 bases between. Germline lookup yields CDR1 SGHKS and CDR2 YYEKEE (reference sequence). This CDR3 has 15 residues. The CDR3 coding sequence is TGTGCCAGCAGCTCCCTCGGGGGGCCAAATGAAAAACTGTTTTTT. Its protein is CASSSLGGPNEKLFF.

The rearrangement links TRBV6-1 to TRBJ1-2, with TRBD1 as a possible D gene (5 bases). The CDR3 consists of 15 residues. V lost 1 base, J lost 4 bases, and 13 bases lay in between. Germline V gene sequence: CDR1 MNHNS, CDR2 SASEGT. The CDR3 here is CASSEELVGLYGYTF. The CDR3 region has the DNA TGTGCCAGCAGTGAAGAGTTAGTGGGGCTCTATGGCTACACCTTC.

This clonotype has at least ten counts. This sequence joins TRBV7-2 and TRBJ2-5, with D perhaps TRBD1 (5 bases). The V gene's germline CDR1 is SGHTA and CDR2 FQGNSA. This CDR3 comprises 16 residues. V gave up 1 base and J gave up 2 bases, with 14 bases separating them. CDR3 residues: CASSLVLLTAQETQYF. The CDR3 DNA sequence: TGTGCCAGCAGCTTAGTTCTCCTGACAGCTCAAGAGACCCAGTACTTC.

This clonotype was seen ten or more times. The V call is TRBV7-2, the J call TRBJ2-3, with 7 bases aligning to TRBD1. CDR1 and CDR2 from the germline V gene are SGHTA and FQGNSA. V lost 0 bases, J lost 3 bases, and 6 bases stayed unmatched. The CDR3 is 16 residues long. CDR3 amino acids: CASSLAWDRRTDTQYF. The CDR3 DNA sequence: TGTGCCAGCAGCTTAGCCTGGGACAGACGGACAGATACGCAGTATTTT.

At least ten counts were recorded for this clonotype. CDR3 in DNA: TGTGCCAGCAGAACTGGATCTATAGGCAATCAGCCCCAGCATTTT. It specifies CASRTGSIGNQPQHF. V is TRBV27 and J is TRBJ1-5, with D hard to call. This CDR3 spans 15 amino acids. Germline lookup yields CDR1 MNHEY and CDR2 SMNVEV (reference sequence). Trimming removed 6 bases at V and 2 bases at J, with 14 bases between.

This clonotype was counted ten times or more. A read error is likely, as this CDR3 ends without the conserved phenylalanine or tryptophan. V usage is TRBV20-1 and J usage is TRBJ2-3; 8 bases line up with TRBD2. The CDR3 has 14 amino acids. The J segment lost 1 base and the V segment lost 5 bases, leaving 5 bases of the junction unmatched. CDR1 and CDR2 (germline): DFQATT, SNEGSKA (reference sequence). The CDR3 loop is CSADGTSGTDTQYS. CDR3 in DNA: TGCAGTGCTGACGGGACTAGTGGCACAGATACGCAGTATTCT.

The DNA for the CDR3 is TGTGCCAGCACCCTAAAACCGGGGGGGCAGGGAGGCGCTTTCTTT. This encodes CASTLKPGGQGGAFF. The V call is TRBV7-6, the J call TRBJ1-1; tentative D call: TRBD1 (6 bases). This CDR3 region has 15 residues. Germline-derived CDR1 and CDR2 are SGHVS and FNYEAQ. V was cut by 7 bases and J by 11 bases, with 26 bases left in between. Full variable domain (remainder filled in from reference TRBV7-6 and TRBJ1-1): GAGVSQSPRYKVTKRGQDVALRCDPISGHVSLYWYRQALGQGPEFLTYFNYEAQQDKSGLPNDRFSAERPEGSISTLTIQRTEQRDSAMYRCASTLKPGGQGGAFFGQGTRLTVV.

This clonotype was found many times. The chain is built from TRBV12-3 or TRBV12-4 and TRBJ2-7; TRBD2 matches at 9 bases. The trim removed 8 bases at V and 3 bases at J, leaving 17 bases unmatched. This CDR3 region has 17 residues. CDR3 coding DNA: TGTGCCAGCTCCGAGTCGCCTTTAGCGGGGGTAAACTACGAGCAGTACTTC. This gives the protein CASSESPLAGVNYEQYF.

This clonotype was seen at least ten times. The rearrangement links TRBV11-2 to TRBJ1-2; 9 bases map to TRBD1. J was trimmed by 4 bases and V by 6 bases; bases with no gene match: 21. The CDR3 length is 19 residues. The germline V gene has CDR1 SGHAT and CDR2 FQNNGV. In nucleotides, the CDR3 is TGTGCCAGCAGAGGGAGAACAGGGGGCAGTGGATCAACTAGCTATGGCTACACCTTC. Amino acids: CASRGRTGGSGSTSYGYTF.

Many counts were recorded for this clonotype. This chain uses TRBV2 with TRBJ2-7; 9 nucleotides line up with TRBD2. Losses at the gene ends were 3 bases for V and 7 bases for J; bases not matched to a gene: 7. The CDR3 runs 14 residues. Germline loops: CDR1 SNHLY, CDR2 FYNNEI. CDR3 DNA: TGTGCCAGCAGTGACGGAGCGGGAGGTCGGGAGCAGTACTTC. It yields the protein CASSDGAGGREQYF.

This clonotype was seen repeatedly, ten times or more. The rearrangement uses TRBV11-2 and TRBJ2-5; 7 bases match TRBD2. The germline V gene encodes CDR1 SGHAT and CDR2 FQNNGV. V was pared by 3 bases and J by 9 bases, with 19 bases of the junction left unmatched. The CDR3 sequence is 17 residues long. CDR3 protein: CASSFSLAERGLWAQYF. CDR3 coding DNA: TGTGCCAGCAGCTTCTCTCTAGCGGAGCGGGGACTTTGGGCCCAGTACTTC.

This clonotype has a count of ten or more. The rearrangement links TRBV2 to TRBJ2-7, with 10 bases that match TRBD1. This CDR3 has 13 residues. J lost 3 bases, V lost 6 bases, and 2 bases had no gene match. Germline V CDR1 and CDR2: SNHLY, FYNNEI. The CDR3 protein is CASRDRGSYEQYF. The CDR3 DNA reads TGTGCCAGCAGGGACAGGGGGAGCTACGAGCAGTACTTC. Full variable domain (remainder filled in from reference TRBV2 and TRBJ2-7): EPEVTQTPSHQVTQMGQEVILRCVPISNHLYFYWYRQILGQKVEFLVSFYNNEISEKSEIFDDQFSVERPDGSNFTLKIRSTKLEDSAMYFCASRDRGSYEQYFGPGTRLTVT.

CDR3: CSVEVGVGVTRDGYTF. CDR3 nucleotide sequence: TGCAGCGTTGAAGTCGGGGTCGGCGTAACTAGGGATGGCTACACCTTC. The genes are TRBV29-1 and TRBJ1-2; D call uncertain. Germline loops: CDR1 SQVTM, CDR2 ANQGSEA. This CDR3 is built from 16 residues. V was trimmed by 1 base and J by 6 bases, leaving 21 bases between them.

This clonotype was counted between two and nine times. This sequence joins TRBV5-1 and TRBJ1-1; 7 bases are a match to TRBD1. The germline V gene encodes CDR1 SGHRS and CDR2 YFSETQ. The V gene end was trimmed by 4 bases and the J gene end by 10 bases; junction bases not matched to a gene: 22. The CDR3 spans 17 residues. CDR3 nucleotide sequence: TGCGCCAGCAGCCGGAGGGAGGGGGCTGTAGGAGCGGACGCAGCTTTCTTT. Its translation: CASSRREGAVGADAAFF.

This clonotype has a count of ten or more. The CDR3 DNA sequence: TGTGCCACCAGCAGACGACAGGGCGGAGGAGGGGAGCAGTTCTTC. As protein: CATSRRQGGGGEQFF. The V gene is TRBV15, the J gene TRBJ2-1, with D maybe TRBD1 (7 bases). Germline V gene data show CDR1 as LNHNV and CDR2 as YYDKDF (reference sequence). The CDR3 length is 15 residues. V gave up 2 bases and J gave up 10 bases, with 18 bases separating them.

This clonotype has at least ten counts. CDR3 sequence reads: CSARVRTGGISPLHF. CDR3 in DNA: TGCAGTGCTAGAGTTCGGACAGGGGGTATTTCACCCCTCCACTTT. This chain connects TRBV20-1 to TRBJ1-6; 10 bases match TRBD1. CDR3 length: 15 amino acids. Trimming removed 1 base from V and 9 bases from J; junction bases left unmatched: 6. Germline V gives CDR1 DFQATT, CDR2 SNEGSKA (reference sequence).

The V call is TRBV11-2, the J call TRBJ2-7, with D maybe TRBD2 (6 bases). V was cut by 6 bases and J by 9 bases, with 21 bases left in between. This CDR3 contains 14 residues. Per germline, CDR1 SGHAT and CDR2 FQNNGV. The CDR3 region has the DNA TGTGCCAGCAGTCCCCTCCGGGACTCCTTCGCGCAGTACTTC. It encodes CASSPLRDSFAQYF.